The rows below give T cell receptor beta chains drawn from one sample of a study of OX40 agonist ivuxolimab in advanced cancers. Here immunoSEQ multiplex PCR was the method, and the copy in TCRdb shows in-frame clones only, minus some. The sample gives 81,000 or so clones, approximately 90% of which show up once; more than 0.45% is in the top ten. The source material was CD4+ or CD8+ T cells sorted from blood, sampled in a trial of the OX40 agonist ivuxolimab. Every receptor here comes from an adult with an advanced solid tumor such as melanoma, head and neck, liver or kidney cancer. CDR3s include the opening cysteine and the closing phenylalanine or tryptophan. D genes are given only for firm matches. Rows may omit the clone size; those that give it use once, few, many or a size class.

j_call cdr3_length v_call d_call clone_size cdr3_nt cdr3_aa
TRBJ1-5 18 TRBV4-1 TRBD1 . TGCGCCAGCAGCCAACCCCGCCTTGGACAGGGCGGGAATCAGCCCCAGCATTTT CASSQPRLGQGGNQPQHF
TRBJ2-1 16 TRBV2 . . TGTGCCAGCAGTGAAAGGGTAGGGGGGGCCTACAATGAGCAGTTCTTC CASSERVGGAYNEQFF
TRBJ2-1 13 TRBV2 . . TGTGCCAGCCGCCCGGGGCCCAACAATGAGCAGTTCTTC CASRPGPNNEQFF
TRBJ2-7 16 TRBV19 . once TGTGCCAGTAGTATAAACTTTCGGACAGAGACCTACGAGCAGTACTTC CASSINFRTETYEQYF
TRBJ1-3 14 TRBV13 . few TGTGCCAGCAGTCCCAAATCAGGTGGAAACACCATATATTTT CASSPKSGGNTIYF
TRBJ1-2 14 TRBV6-5 . . TGTGCCAGCAGGTCGATAATCCAGGAAGCTGGCTACACCTTC CASRSIIQEAGYTF
TRBJ2-3 16 TRBV5-4 . . TGTGCCAGCAGCCCCCTACCAGGGGAAGGCACAGATACGCAGTATTTT CASSPLPGEGTDTQYF
TRBJ2-5 14 TRBV4-3 TRBD2 . TGCGCCAGCAGCCCAGACGCAGCGGGGGAGACCCAGTACTTC CASSPDAAGETQYF
TRBJ1-2 14 TRBV2 TRBD1 . TGTGCCAGCACCGAGGGGACAGGGAACTATGGCTACACCTTC CASTEGTGNYGYTF
TRBJ2-7 16 TRBV5-1 . . TGCGCCAGCAGCTATACCCCTTGGGGAGACTCCTACGAGCAGTACTTC CASSYTPWGDSYEQYF
TRBJ1-2 13 TRBV2 . . TGTGCCAGCAGTGACAGGGAGTCCTATGGCTACACCTTC CASSDRESYGYTF
TRBJ2-1 13 TRBV6-1 TRBD2 . TGTGCCAGCAGTGAAGTCGGGGGGAATGAGCAGTTCTTC CASSEVGGNEQFF
TRBJ2-1 14 TRBV14 . . TGTGCCAGCAGCCGGCGAGCCTCTAGGAATGAGCAGTTCTTC CASSRRASRNEQFF
TRBJ2-7 13 TRBV18 . . TGTGCCAGCTCACCAGGGGGCTCCTACGAGCAGTACTTC CASSPGGSYEQYF
TRBJ1-6 13 TRBV7-8 . . TGTGCCAGCAGCTTTTACCGTGAGACACCCCTCCACTTT CASSFYRETPLHF
TRBJ2-5 20 TRBV23-1 . once TGCGCCAGCAGTCAATCAAAAAAATTCAGACCCGCCCGACTAGAGGGGACCCAGTACTTC CASSQSKKFRPARLEGTQYF
TRBJ1-2 18 TRBV4-1 . . TGCGCCAGCAGCCAAGATCTTGGTTCAGCGACGACTAACTATGGCTACACCTTC CASSQDLGSATTNYGYTF
TRBJ2-7 13 TRBV27 TRBD1 . TGTGCCAGCAGTTGGGACAGGAGAGCGAAGCAGTACTTC CASSWDRRAKQYF
TRBJ1-1 18 TRBV12-2 . . TGTGCAAGTCGCTTAGTCTGGCAATGTGGGACAATGAACACTGAAGCTTTCTTT CASRLVWQCGTMNTEAFF
TRBJ2-5 15 TRBV11-2 TRBD2 . TGTGCCAGCAGCTTCCTGCGGGGGTACCAAGAGACCCAGTACTTC CASSFLRGYQETQYF
TRBJ1-1 14 TRBV7-9 . . TGTGCCAGCAGCTTAGCGGGGCAGAACACTGAAGCTTTCTTT CASSLAGQNTEAFF
TRBJ2-7 15 TRBV2 TRBD1 . TGTGCCAGCAGCGTGACAGGGGCAAACTCCTACGAGCAGTACTTC CASSVTGANSYEQYF
TRBJ2-2 16 TRBV5-4 TRBD1 . TGTGCCAGCAGCCCCGAACAGGGGGGTACCACCGGGGAGCTGTTTTTT CASSPEQGGTTGELFF
TRBJ2-3 14 TRBV6-5 TRBD2 once TGTGCCAGCAATGCGGGGGGTAATTTAGATACGCAGTATTTT CASNAGGNLDTQYF
TRBJ1-2 12 TRBV2 . . TGTGCCAGCAGTGGACAGGACCTGGGCTACACCTTC CASSGQDLGYTF
TRBJ1-3 14 TRBV28 . . TGTGCCAGCTGGGGCCCCAGCTCTGGAAACACCATATATTTT CASWGPSSGNTIYF
TRBJ1-1 16 TRBV7-3 TRBD1 . TGTGCCAGCAGCTTAAACCGACAGGGAGAGGGGACTGAAGCTTTCTTT CASSLNRQGEGTEAFF
TRBJ2-2 14 TRBV11-2 . . TGTGCCAGCAGCTTAGAGGACTCCACCGGGGAGCTGTTTTTT CASSLEDSTGELFF
TRBJ2-5 15 TRBV5-5 . . TGTGCCAGCAGCTTGGAGGCTTTGATAATAGAGACCCAGTACTTC CASSLEALIIETQYF
TRBJ2-1 11 TRBV5-4 . . TGTGCCAGCAGCTTGATGAATGAGCAGTTCTTC CASSLMNEQFF
TRBJ1-5 16 TRBV27 . . TGTGCCAGCAGTTTATCGGGGGGTTCGGGCAATCAGCCCCAGCATTTT CASSLSGGSGNQPQHF
TRBJ2-2 14 TRBV9 . . TGTGCCAGCAGCGGAATGATCGCTACCGGGGAGCTGTTTTTT CASSGMIATGELFF
TRBJ1-2 15 TRBV4-2 . once TGTGCCAGCAGCCAAGAAGCTTCGGAGAACTATGGCTACACCTTC CASSQEASENYGYTF
TRBJ2-1 16 TRBV10-3 . . TGTGCCATCAGTGACCCTGGCAGGGGGGAGGGTAATGAGCAGTTCTTC CAISDPGRGEGNEQFF
TRBJ1-1 13 TRBV16 . . TGTGCCAGCACAGGGATAGGGAACACTGAAGCTTTCTTT CASTGIGNTEAFF
TRBJ2-7 15 TRBV15 . . TGTGCCACCAGCAGAGATAATTCAGGTTTCTACGAGCAGTACTTC CATSRDNSGFYEQYF
TRBJ2-7 14 TRBV6-1 . few TGTGCCAGCAGTGACCCCACAGGCTCCTACGAGCAGTACTTC CASSDPTGSYEQYF
TRBJ2-2 15 TRBV2 TRBD1 . TGTGCCAGCAAGGAGACAGGGGTCCCCACCGGGGAGCTGTTTTTT CASKETGVPTGELFF
TRBJ1-1 18 TRBV5-1 . . TGCGCCAGCAGCGCCGGAAGGGGGGCGAGGAGGGAAGGCACTGAAGCTTTCTTT CASSAGRGARREGTEAFF
TRBJ1-4 15 TRBV5-1 TRBD1 . TGCGCCAGCAGCCCAGCGGGACAGGGCAATGAAAAACTGTTTTTT CASSPAGQGNEKLFF
TRBJ1-1 13 TRBV2 . . TGTGCCAGCAGTGCCCGGGGGAACACTGAAGCTTTCTTT CASSARGNTEAFF
TRBJ2-1 20 TRBV7-3 TRBD2 . TGTGCCAGCAGCTTAAAACGGTCGGGACTAGTGGGGGGCCAAAACAATGAGCAGTTCTTC CASSLKRSGLVGGQNNEQFF
TRBJ1-1 11 TRBV6-1 . . TGTGCCAGCAGAGAGACAGGTGAAGCTTTCTTT CASRETGEAFF
TRBJ1-1 11 TRBV19 . . TGTGCCAGTAGTACGTACACTGAAGCTTTCTTT CASSTYTEAFF
TRBJ2-7 13 TRBV18 . . TGTGCCAGCTCACCCGGACAGCTAGACGAGCAGTACTTC CASSPGQLDEQYF
TRBJ1-1 13 TRBV5-5 . . TGTGCCAGCAGCTTGGGGGCAGGGGTTGAAGCTTTCTTT CASSLGAGVEAFF
TRBJ2-3 15 TRBV5-1 TRBD2 . TGCGCCAGCAGCTTAATAGTGGGGGGGACAGATACGCAGTATTTT CASSLIVGGTDTQYF
TRBJ1-5 13 TRBV15 TRBD1 . TGTGCCACCAGGACAGGGAACAATCAGCCCCAGCATTTT CATRTGNNQPQHF
TRBJ2-5 15 TRBV18 TRBD1 . TGTGCCAGCTCACCACAGGGGGCAGGTCAAGAGACCCAGTACTTC CASSPQGAGQETQYF
TRBJ1-4 13 TRBV9 . . TGTGCCAGCAGCGTTGGACGGACCGAAAAACTGTTTTTT CASSVGRTEKLFF
TRBJ2-3 18 TRBV28 TRBD1 once TGTGCCAGCAGTTTATGGGGACAGGGTGGGGAAGGGACAGATACGCAGTATTTT CASSLWGQGGEGTDTQYF
TRBJ2-6 16 TRBV28 TRBD2 . TGTGCCAGCAGTGGGGGAGGGGAATCTGGGGCCAACGTCCTGACTTTC CASSGGGESGANVLTF
TRBJ1-5 14 TRBV6-6 TRBD1 . TGTGCCAGCAGTTACTCGGGGACAGATCAGCCCCAGCATTTT CASSYSGTDQPQHF